This T cell receptor beta chain came from a study of cytomegalovirus exposure and HLA in healthy donors. The PCR made use of 60 Vbeta and 13 Jbeta primers. Repertoires were generated with immunoSEQ multiplex PCR, while TCRdb's copy carries only in-frame clones and drops some. The sample consists of some 180,000 clones, about four fifths of them appearing once. Source material: PBMCs. The source is a woman aged 18-29 years in good health and CMV-seronegative.

The CDR3 DNA reads as TGTGCCTCTGGACTAGCGGGAGTTTCGTACACCGGGGAGCTGTTTTTT. It is translated as CASGLAGVSYTGELFF. J is TRBJ2-2 and V is TRBV5-4; TRBD2 matches at 13 bases. The CDR3 sequence is 16 residues long. V gave up 10 bases and J gave up 3 bases; unmatched junction bases: 9. Germline CDR1 is SGHNT and CDR2 is YYREEE (reference sequence).